The sequence of this TCR beta chain was determined in a study of blood T cell repertoires in COVID-19 (dated by TCRdb to 2019 to 2021). Context from the whole study: Samples from collaborators originated in the United States, Italy and Spain and spanned both the acute and convalescent phases of COVID-19. Sample metadata almost always included a de-identified subject ID, COVID-19 status, age in years and sex. Samples came from the ongoing ImmuneRACE study (first 160 participants) plus 1,254 subjects from 6 global collaborators. Where HLA class I and class II types were available, the types were taken from metadata supplied by the sample provider, not from assay-based typing. The repertoires were released in a freely available public database intended as a resource for research on the immune response to SARS-CoV-2. The prospective study material was composed of cDNA or gDNA derived from T cells, B-cell-depleted T cells, or PBMCs. The dataset comprised deeply sampled blood TCRbeta repertoires from subjects exposed to, actively infected with, or recovered from COVID-19. Summary of the overall study and its limitations: The amount of clinical and demographic metadata varied by source and participant and was provided uncurated.

As regards this clone: This clone's antigen is unknown. No clone much larger than this one lies a single base away; base qualities are absent.

Collaborating institutions collected whole blood in K2EDTA tubes following their own protocols. For TCRbeta analysis, collaborators shipped samples as frozen whole blood, isolated PBMCs, or DNA extracted from either of those sample types. The immunoSEQ Assay, a bias-controlled multiplex PCR, was used to amplify TCRbeta CDR3 regions from genomic DNA. The study's own analysis went as follows. Within the assay, amplification of reference gene primers was used to estimate how many nucleated cells each sample contained. Sequence reads were collapsed and filtered to measure the absolute abundance of every unique TCRbeta CDR3 rearrangement. For each sample, productive Simpson clonality was calculated as the square root of Simpson's diversity index over productive rearrangements. As stored in TCRdb, this immuneACCESS dataset retains in-frame rearrangements with V and J assigned. A fraction of the clones does not appear; measured against another copy, unresolved V genes explain less than half of the discrepancy, and the remainder lacks a known reason. The V and J calls and clone size come from that table; D and trimming were worked out from the DNA. Counted in this sample were some 250,000 clones; less than 90% of them appeared once. 6.2% of the sample belongs to the ten largest clones.

Germline trimming: 2 bases from V, 0 bases from J; junction bases outside gene matches: 5. Per the germline V gene (reference sequence), MNHNY is the CDR1 and SVGAGI is the CDR2. The CDR3 spans 16 residues, from the cysteine through the phenylalanine. The only DNA kept is the CDR3, 48 bases in frame from the first base. Sequencing was performed on peripheral blood. The rearrangement combines TRBV6-6 with TRBJ2-3; 7 middle bases align to TRBD1. This receptor was identified in a man aged 60 to 75 with acute or convalescent COVID-19. At the DNA level, the sequence is TGTGCCAGCAGTTACCCCGGGACAGATAGCACAGATACGCAGTATTTT. It translates to CASSYPGTDSTDTQYF.